The clone carrying this T cell receptor beta chain has a handful of counts. CDR1 SQVTM and CDR2 ANQGSEA come from the germline V gene. The CDR3 runs 12 residues. Trimming left V 7 bases short and J 1 base short, with 10 bases between. The data derive from a study of CD8+ T cells in alopecia areata. The treatment is: oral pan-JAK inhibitor, 5-10 mg twice daily. cDNA reverse transcribed from extracted RNA served as the sequencing template. Assay used: immunoSEQ multiplex PCR; TCRdb lists only in-frame clones, some missing. The repertoire includes 210,000 or so clones, 66% of them detected once, and 0.95% to 1.5% sits in the top ten.

This TCR was recovered from a human donor with alopecia areata. This chain uses TRBV29-1 with TRBJ1-1; unclear D gene. The sample in question was CD4+ T cells sorted from blood, obtained at week 44, from a patient treated with tofacitinib. The CDR3 region is CSAQLANTEAFF. CDR3 DNA sequence: TGCAGCGCCCAACTCGCGAACACTGAAGCTTTCTTT.